This TCR beta chain was observed in a study of long-term antiretroviral therapy in people with HIV (dated by TCRdb to between 2021 and 2024). Context from the whole study: The earliest samples were collected about a decade before the 2015 WHO recommendation for immediate ART, when ART was typically delayed until CD4 counts fell. Whether ART initiation and durable HIV suppression were associated with changes in peripheral blood TRB repertoire composition and diversity was tested in a retrospective serial study. From fewer than 35 adults with confirmed HIV infection, the cohort provided 150 to 200 cryopreserved PBMC samples, gathered serially across a mean of about six years (range 1-12). Among the approximately 30 participants with HIV, eleven to twelve were female. Test extractions of a monoclonal T-cell line alongside some 35 polyclonal samples showed no cross-contamination during QIAcube processing. Overall study results and their limits: The samples span the years 2004 to 2017, and the ART regimens used at that time may not be as effective as current regimens. Inferences about post-ART repertoire changes are limited because no data were available on ART adherence, viral resistance or therapy changes. Unsorted PBMC were profiled instead of sorted CD4+ and CD8+ T cells because pre-ART samples had limited cell numbers. The repertoire was dominated across all time points by expanded TRB clones identified before ART initiation, although this dominance was seen to fluctuate and to decrease in many PLHIV after ART. Compared with controls, HIV repertoires had narrower CDR3 length ranges, and the network structure pointed to an antigen-experienced repertoire that shifted only slightly toward naive after ART. Starting ART was linked to a significant rise in TRB diversity, yet even with long-term ART the diversity remained significantly lower than in transplant donor controls. Limited PBMC availability meant only the TCR beta chain was sequenced, without alpha chain pairing.

To be included, a participant needed at least one PBMC sample from before ART initiation plus at least two post-ART samples. All participants with HIV were treated in the United States of America. Cryopreserved samples of about 0.9-11 million PBMC were thawed and washed before DNA extraction. At the time of the earliest PBMC sample, participants with HIV were aged between about 20 and 60 years. Per participant, PBMC samples came from 1-4 timepoints prior to ART initiation and 2-8 timepoints following ART initiation, for a median of 7 samples. Serial HIV viral load, CD4+ T-cell count, ART history and demographic data were obtained for every participant. Genomic DNA was extracted from unsorted PBMC with a Qiagen kit on a QIAcube, processed in batches of 12 samples. Sequencing of the TRB variable region was done with the immunoSEQ hsTCRB v3.0 assay at survey level resolution. A depth of roughly 35,000-50,000 T-cell genomes per sample was targeted for TRB sequencing. TRB libraries were pooled and sequenced on an Illumina MiSeq using a v3 150-cycle kit. The paper's data handling went like this. Repertoire analysis ran in R within a reproducible Nextflow workflow covering QC, data transformation and analysis. Custom analyses were implemented in LymphoSeq2, an R package for AIRR-Seq data exploration. A handful of samples that produced fewer than 5000 total TRB sequences were removed, so about 200 HIV repertoires were analyzed. Of the roughly 180 retained HIV repertoires, 55 to 60 were collected before and approximately 130 after ART initiation. Each repertoire was downsampled to 5000 TRB nucleotide sequences, and summary statistics were averaged across 100 downsampling iterations. The analysis kept only TRB sequences whose CDR3 regions were at least seven amino acids long. Diversity was measured with a Shannon entropy-derived clonality score and the Gini coefficient. In the repertoire networks, any two of the top 5000 CDR3 amino acid sequences were connected whenever the two sequences differed by an edit distance of one. Antigen specificity groups and MHC restriction were predicted for TRB CDR3 amino acid sequences with GLIPH2. To flag known CMV, EBV, HIV or tissue antigen associations, CDR3 amino acid sequences were matched against VDJdb and McPAS-TCR. Pre-ART, post-ART and control groups were compared with Wilcoxon signed-rank tests and Holm-Bonferroni correction. Drawn from immuneACCESS, this table holds only the in-frame rearrangements with V and J called that TCRdb kept. Clones are partly lost; checked studies trace under half to an unresolved V gene and leave the rest unexplained. V, J and clone size are taken as reported in that table, and D and trimming were inferred from the DNA itself. The sample table contains over 15,000 clones; only one count was recorded for roughly nine tenths of them. Approximately 13% of the sample goes to the ten largest clones.

This clone came up once. Its cognate antigen has yet to be identified. The sample holds no much larger clone one base away, and base qualities are not on file. CDR1 SGHTA and CDR2 FQGNSA are derived from the germline V gene. V is shortened by 5 bases, J by 6 bases, and the region joining them spans 9 bases. Measured from the cysteine to the phenylalanine, the CDR3 is 12 residues long. Only CDR3 DNA is held: 36 bases, read in frame from base 1. The source of this sequence is a woman in her forties with HIV. The rearrangement combines TRBV7-2 with TRBJ2-3; the D call could be TRBD1 or TRBD2, with each sharing 5 bases. The source material was unsorted PBMCs, sampled 0.6 years after starting antiretroviral therapy. The nucleotide sequence reads as follows: TGTGCCAGCAGCCGCTGGGGGGATACGCAGTATTTT. Translated, it gives CASSRWGDTQYF.